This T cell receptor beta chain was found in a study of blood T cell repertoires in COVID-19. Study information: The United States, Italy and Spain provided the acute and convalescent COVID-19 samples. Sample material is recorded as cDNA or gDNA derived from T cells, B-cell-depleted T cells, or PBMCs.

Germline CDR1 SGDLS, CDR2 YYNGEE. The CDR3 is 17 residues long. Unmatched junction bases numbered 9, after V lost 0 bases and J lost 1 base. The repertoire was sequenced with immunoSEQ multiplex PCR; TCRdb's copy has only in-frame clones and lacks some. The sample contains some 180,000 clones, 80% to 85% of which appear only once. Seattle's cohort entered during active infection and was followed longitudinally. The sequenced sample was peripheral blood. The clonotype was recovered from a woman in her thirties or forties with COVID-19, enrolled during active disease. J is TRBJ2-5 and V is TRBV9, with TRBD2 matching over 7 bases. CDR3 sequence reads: CASSVAGGSRIQETQYF. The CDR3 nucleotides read TGTGCCAGCAGCGTAGCTGGCGGGAGTCGTATCCAAGAGACCCAGTACTTC.